This T cell receptor beta chain is drawn from a study of graft-versus-host responses after intestinal transplantation (dated by TCRdb to the early 2020s). At the level of the whole study: Recipients received multivisceral, liver-intestinal, or isolated intestinal transplants. Every recipient was given anti-thymocyte globulin induction, then maintenance tacrolimus and steroids for about 3 years. Graft-versus-host and host-versus-graft alloreactive T cell clones were tracked in the graft, circulation and bone marrow after intestinal transplantation using bulk TCR-beta CDR3 sequencing. To identify alloreactive clones, pre-transplant mixed lymphocyte reaction products were sequenced and compared with unstimulated pre-transplant donor and recipient T cells. A cohort of roughly 25 intestinal transplant recipients, including one retransplant, was enrolled, and a few patients lacking pretransplant specimens were excluded. Donor T cell macrochimerism was defined as a peak of at least 4% donor T cells among recipient peripheral blood mononuclear cells. Rather than being sequenced by the commercial service, samples from a few later patients were sequenced in-house on an Illumina MiSeq and processed with MiXCR.

On this clone itself: The clone's antigen remains unknown. No base qualities exist here, and no much larger clone lies one base off it.

In light of the paper, this sample's time point label describes: cells obtained before transplantation from donor or recipient. CD3+CD4+ and CD3+CD8+ populations were FACS-sorted from unstimulated pre-transplant donor and recipient cells taken from spleen or lymph nodes. Preparation of the library involved the immunoSEQ multiplex PCR assay. For most patients, genomic DNA was isolated using the Qiagen DNeasy Blood and Tissue Kit and was shipped frozen to Adaptive Biotechnologies for TCR sequencing. Adaptive Biotechnologies carried out high-throughput TCR-beta CDR3 sequencing of genomic DNA for most patients. For the original study's pipeline: TCR sequencing data for roughly 18 patients were retrieved from Adaptive's ImmunoSEQ software; a few other patients were processed with MiXCR and VDJtools. To correct CD4 versus CD8 sorting errors, any sequence found in both subsets at a frequency ratio below 5:1 was removed. CDR3 nucleotide sequences shared between donor and recipient were removed because their origin could not be assigned. Alloreactive clones required at least 2-fold expansion over unstimulated cells and minimum CFSE-low frequency of 0.002% (template counts) or 0.001% (read counts). Clones were considered mappable if detected in sequenced pre-transplant spleen, lymph node, or MLR CFSE-low populations of the donor or recipient. The cumulative frequency of alloreactive clones was calculated as a percentage of all sequences, weighted by copy number. In TCRdb, the immuneACCESS table is reduced to in-frame sequences with V and J assigned. These tables do not hold every clone; where another copy was compared, an unresolved V gene accounts for under half, and the others remain unexplained. V, J and clone size were drawn from that table, and D and trimming were deduced from the DNA. This sample is represented by more than 75,000 clones; approximately 90% of them were singletons. The ten most abundant clones make up about 0.38% of the sample.

The CDR3 holds 15 amino acids from the cysteine to the phenylalanine. The read is trimmed to its CDR3 DNA, 45 bases read in frame from base 1. The germline V end is reduced by 4 bases and the J end by 4 bases; junction bases left unmatched: 7. CDR1 and CDR2 (SGHDT, YYEEEE) derive from the germline V gene. The study at large found these results: In patients with donor T cell macrochimerism, the allografts had high GvH to HvG T cell clonal ratios. Early after transplant, declines in HvG clones were associated with peak levels of circulating GvH clones. GvH clones were found in recipient bone marrow, and some of the GvH clones appeared earlier in ileal mucosa or blood, which is consistent with an intestinal mucosal origin. The conclusions were limited by the relatively low number and heterogeneity of the intestinal transplant patients.

This material consisted of unstimulated CD4+ T cells sorted from spleen or lymph node cells, taken before transplant. The chain is assembled from TRBV5-6 and TRBJ1-2, and TRBD1 matches 10 of the central bases. This clonotype was sampled from a human donor who was the organ donor for an intestinal transplant. This receptor carries the CDR3 CASSAGTGVGYGYTF. The DNA is as follows: TGTGCCAGCAGCGCCGGGACAGGGGTAGGCTATGGCTACACCTTC.